This TCR beta chain derives from a study of breast tumors, draining lymph nodes, adjacent tissues. This clonotype was seen many times. Its antigen is currently unknown. Breast cancer patients provided tissue from their axillary draining lymph nodes. TCRdb called the multiplex PCR reads again in MiXCR, with one record for every CDR3 protein. This repertoire shows about 100,000 distinct CDR3 sequences, over 20% found once; its top ten account for around 1.2%. Study-wide results and caveats: The data were judged consistent with most tumor T cells coming from lymph node and expanding in tumor. Tumor T cell lymph node origin was a supported hypothesis, not proven. Tumors had less TCR diversity than lymph nodes, more than nontumor tissue.

The CDR3 totals 14 residues. Germline assignment: CDR1 SGHTA and CDR2 FQGTGA. V lost 0 bases and J 4 bases, leaving 8 bases between the germline ends. V usage is TRBV7-3 and J usage is TRBJ2-3; weak D call: TRBD1 (6 bases). Material for sequencing was axillary lymph node tissue. The source of this sequence is a female donor with breast cancer. Some clones in this sample may be carry-over from other donors' samples. CDR3 nucleotides: TGTGCCAGCAGCTTAACGGGGACACCAGATACGCAGTATTTT. This codes for CASSLTGTPDTQYF.